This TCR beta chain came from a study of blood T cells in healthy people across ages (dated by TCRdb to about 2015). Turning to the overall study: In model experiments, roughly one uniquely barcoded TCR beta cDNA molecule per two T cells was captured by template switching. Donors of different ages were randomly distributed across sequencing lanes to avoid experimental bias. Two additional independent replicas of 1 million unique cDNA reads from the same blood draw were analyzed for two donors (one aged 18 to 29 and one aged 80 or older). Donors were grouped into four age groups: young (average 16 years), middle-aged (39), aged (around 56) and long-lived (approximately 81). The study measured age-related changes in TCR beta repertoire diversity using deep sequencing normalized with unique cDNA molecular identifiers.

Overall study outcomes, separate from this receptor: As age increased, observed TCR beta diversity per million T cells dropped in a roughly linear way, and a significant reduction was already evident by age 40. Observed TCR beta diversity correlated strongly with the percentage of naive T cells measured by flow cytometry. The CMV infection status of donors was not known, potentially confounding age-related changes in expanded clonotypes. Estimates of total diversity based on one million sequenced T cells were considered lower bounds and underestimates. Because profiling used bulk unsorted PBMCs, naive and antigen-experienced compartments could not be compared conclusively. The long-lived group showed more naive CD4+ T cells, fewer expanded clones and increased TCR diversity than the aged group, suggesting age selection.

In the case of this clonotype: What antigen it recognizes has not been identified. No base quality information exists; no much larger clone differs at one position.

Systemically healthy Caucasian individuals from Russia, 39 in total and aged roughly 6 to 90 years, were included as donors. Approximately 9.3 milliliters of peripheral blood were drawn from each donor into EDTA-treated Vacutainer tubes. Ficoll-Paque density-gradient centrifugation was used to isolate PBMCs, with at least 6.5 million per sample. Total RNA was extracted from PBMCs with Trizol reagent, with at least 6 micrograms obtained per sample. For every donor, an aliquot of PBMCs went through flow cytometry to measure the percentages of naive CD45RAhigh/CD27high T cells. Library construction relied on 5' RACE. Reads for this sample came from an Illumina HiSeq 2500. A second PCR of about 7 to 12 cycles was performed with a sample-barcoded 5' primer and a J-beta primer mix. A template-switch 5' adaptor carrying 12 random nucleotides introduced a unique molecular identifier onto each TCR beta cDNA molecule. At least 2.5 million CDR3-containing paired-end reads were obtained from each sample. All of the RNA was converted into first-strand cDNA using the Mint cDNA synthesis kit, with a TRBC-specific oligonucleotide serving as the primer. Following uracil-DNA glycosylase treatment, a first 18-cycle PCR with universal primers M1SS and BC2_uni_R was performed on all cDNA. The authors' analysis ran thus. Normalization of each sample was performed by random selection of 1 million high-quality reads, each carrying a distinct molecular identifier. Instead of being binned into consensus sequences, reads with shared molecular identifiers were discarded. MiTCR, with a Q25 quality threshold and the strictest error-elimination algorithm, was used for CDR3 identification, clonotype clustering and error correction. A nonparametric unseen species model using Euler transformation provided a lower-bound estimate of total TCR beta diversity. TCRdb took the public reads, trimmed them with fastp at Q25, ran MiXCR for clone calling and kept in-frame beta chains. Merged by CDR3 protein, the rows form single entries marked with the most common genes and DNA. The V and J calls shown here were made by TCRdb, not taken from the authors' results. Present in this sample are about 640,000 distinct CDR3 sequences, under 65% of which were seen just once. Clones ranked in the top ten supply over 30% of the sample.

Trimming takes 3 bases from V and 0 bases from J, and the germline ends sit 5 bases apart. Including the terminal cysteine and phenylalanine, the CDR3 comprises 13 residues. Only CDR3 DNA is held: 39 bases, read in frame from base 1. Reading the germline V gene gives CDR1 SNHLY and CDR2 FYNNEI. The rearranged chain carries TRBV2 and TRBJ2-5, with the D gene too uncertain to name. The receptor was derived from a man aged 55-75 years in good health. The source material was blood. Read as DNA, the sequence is TGTGCCAGCAGTGAGGGCAACCAAGAGACCCAGTACTTC. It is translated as CASSEGNQETQYF. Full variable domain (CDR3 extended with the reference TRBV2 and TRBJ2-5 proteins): EPEVTQTPSHQVTQMGQEVILRCVPISNHLYFYWYRQILGQKVEFLVSFYNNEISEKSEIFDDQFSVERPDGSNFTLKIRSTKLEDSAMYFCASSEGNQETQYFGPGTRLLVL.